This T cell receptor beta chain comes out of a study of blood T cell repertoires in COVID-19. Across the study: The cDNA or gDNA used as material had been derived from T cells, B-cell-depleted T cells, or PBMCs.

How the authors handled the data: Cell counts per sample came from amplifying reference gene primers. Only in-frame clones appear in the TCRdb table, and some are missing; sequencing was by immunoSEQ multiplex PCR. From that table come the V and J calls and clone size; the DNA was used to work out D and trimming. This sample has about 160,000 clones; approximately 92% occur once, and the top ten carry roughly 4.8%. The V end was cut by 5 bases, the J end by 1 base, with 12 bases between. Per the germline V gene, CDR1 is SQVTM and CDR2 is ANQGSEA. The CDR3 sequence is 13 residues long. Sequenced: peripheral blood. The chain joins TRBV29-1 to TRBJ2-7; D is uncertain. This sequence was found in a woman between 50 and 59 years old with acute or convalescent COVID-19. Here the CDR3 reads CSVMLPVSYEQYF. CDR3 nucleotide sequence: TGCAGCGTTATGTTGCCAGTGTCCTACGAGCAGTACTTC.